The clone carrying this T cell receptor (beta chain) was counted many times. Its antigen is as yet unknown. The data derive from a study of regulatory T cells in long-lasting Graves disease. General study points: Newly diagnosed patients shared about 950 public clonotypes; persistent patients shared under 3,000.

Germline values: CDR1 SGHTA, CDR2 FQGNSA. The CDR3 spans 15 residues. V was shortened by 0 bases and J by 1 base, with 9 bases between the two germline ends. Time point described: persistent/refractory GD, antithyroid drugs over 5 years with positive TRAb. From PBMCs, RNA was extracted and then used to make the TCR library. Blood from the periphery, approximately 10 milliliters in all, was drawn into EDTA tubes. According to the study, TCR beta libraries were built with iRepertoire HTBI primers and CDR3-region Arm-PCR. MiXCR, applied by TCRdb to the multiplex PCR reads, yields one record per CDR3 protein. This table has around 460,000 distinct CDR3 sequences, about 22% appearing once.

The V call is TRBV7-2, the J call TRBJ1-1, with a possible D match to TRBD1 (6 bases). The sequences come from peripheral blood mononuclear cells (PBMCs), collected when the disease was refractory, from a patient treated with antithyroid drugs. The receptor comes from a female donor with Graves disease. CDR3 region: CASSLATGANTEAFF. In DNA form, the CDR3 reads TGTGCCAGCAGCTTAGCGACGGGGGCGAACACTGAAGCTTTCTTT.